Listed below are T cell receptor beta chains from one sample, sequenced in a study of shared clonotypes between healthy human individuals. TCRdb keeps only in-frame clones here, not all; method: immunoSEQ multiplex PCR. The table records 150,000 to 200,000 clones, about 93% of them present only once. The sequenced sample consisted of naive CD4+ T cells sorted from blood. The receptors stem from a woman aged 25 to 45 in good health. The CDR3 runs from the conserved cysteine through the conserved F or W. D genes are given only for firm matches. Size is stated for part of the rows, as once, few or many counts, or as a class when the clone is expanded.

J gene: TRBJ2-7
V gene: TRBV5-4
CDR3 length: 13
clone size: .
D gene: .
CDR3 DNA: TGTGCCAGCAGCTTTCAGGGACCCTACGAGCAGTACTTC
CDR3 protein: CASSFQGPYEQYF

J gene: TRBJ2-6
V gene: TRBV18
CDR3 length: 14
clone size: .
D gene: TRBD1
CDR3 DNA: TGTGCCAGCCGGACAGGGACCGGGGCCAACGTCCTGACTTTC
CDR3 protein: CASRTGTGANVLTF

J gene: TRBJ2-7
V gene: TRBV10-1
CDR3 length: 14
clone size: .
D gene: TRBD2
CDR3 DNA: TGCGCCAGCAGTCCTAGCGGGAGGGCTAGGGAGCAGTACTTC
CDR3 protein: CASSPSGRAREQYF

J gene: TRBJ2-2
V gene: TRBV15
CDR3 length: 15
clone size: .
D gene: TRBD1
CDR3 DNA: TGTGCCACCAGCAGGGAGACAGGGGGGACCGGGGAGCTGTTTTTT
CDR3 protein: CATSRETGGTGELFF

J gene: TRBJ2-1
V gene: TRBV5-1
CDR3 length: 13
clone size: .
D gene: .
CDR3 DNA: TGCGCCAGCAGCCCCGGCCCCAGGGATGAGCAGTTCTTC
CDR3 protein: CASSPGPRDEQFF

J gene: TRBJ2-2
V gene: TRBV30
CDR3 length: 12
clone size: .
D gene: .
CDR3 DNA: TGTGCCTGGAGTACAACCCTAGGGGAGCTGTTTTTT
CDR3 protein: CAWSTTLGELFF

J gene: TRBJ2-7
V gene: TRBV4-1
CDR3 length: 15
clone size: .
D gene: TRBD2
CDR3 DNA: TGCGCCAGCAGCCGATTAGCGGGGGCCTCCTACGAGCAGTACTTC
CDR3 protein: CASSRLAGASYEQYF

J gene: TRBJ1-3
V gene: TRBV28
CDR3 length: 14
clone size: .
D gene: .
CDR3 DNA: TGTGCCAGCAGTTTGGCCGTTCCTGGAAACACCATATATTTT
CDR3 protein: CASSLAVPGNTIYF

J gene: TRBJ1-3
V gene: TRBV28
CDR3 length: 16
clone size: .
D gene: TRBD1
CDR3 DNA: TGTGCCAGCAGTTTCGGACAGGCAATCGCGGGAAACACCATATATTTT
CDR3 protein: CASSFGQAIAGNTIYF

J gene: TRBJ2-7
V gene: TRBV6-5
CDR3 length: 15
clone size: once
D gene: .
CDR3 DNA: TGTGCCAGCAGTTACTACCCGGAGTCCCTTGACGAGCAGTACTTC
CDR3 protein: CASSYYPESLDEQYF

J gene: TRBJ1-2
V gene: TRBV7-9
CDR3 length: 13
clone size: .
D gene: .
CDR3 DNA: TGTGCCAGCAGCTTGGAAGTTCTGGGTGGCTACACCTTC
CDR3 protein: CASSLEVLGGYTF

J gene: TRBJ2-1
V gene: TRBV28
CDR3 length: 11
clone size: once
D gene: .
CDR3 DNA: TGTGCCAGCGGCCAGGGCAATGAGCAGTTCTTC
CDR3 protein: CASGQGNEQFF

J gene: TRBJ2-3
V gene: TRBV27
CDR3 length: 14
clone size: .
D gene: TRBD2
CDR3 DNA: TGTGCCAGCAGTTCCCGACTAGCGGGAGATACGCAGTATTTT
CDR3 protein: CASSSRLAGDTQYF

J gene: TRBJ1-2
V gene: TRBV5-1
CDR3 length: 13
clone size: .
D gene: TRBD1
CDR3 DNA: TGCGCCAGCAGCTATGACAGGGTTTATGGCTACACCTTC
CDR3 protein: CASSYDRVYGYTF

J gene: TRBJ2-1
V gene: TRBV5-4
CDR3 length: 15
clone size: .
D gene: .
CDR3 DNA: TGTGCCAGCAGCGCGGGACTCCACGACCCGAATGAGCAGTTCTTC
CDR3 protein: CASSAGLHDPNEQFF

J gene: TRBJ2-7
V gene: TRBV28
CDR3 length: 15
clone size: .
D gene: TRBD1
CDR3 DNA: TGTGCCAGCAGTTTACCGGGACAGGGGGCCCACGAGCAGTACTTC
CDR3 protein: CASSLPGQGAHEQYF

J gene: TRBJ2-7
V gene: TRBV28
CDR3 length: 14
clone size: .
D gene: .
CDR3 DNA: TGTGCCAGCAGTTTAAGGCGGGCCTACTACGAGCAGTACTTC
CDR3 protein: CASSLRRAYYEQYF

J gene: TRBJ1-5
V gene: TRBV7-2
CDR3 length: 11
clone size: .
D gene: .
CDR3 DNA: TGTGCCACGGGTAACAATCAGCCCCAGCATTTT
CDR3 protein: CATGNNQPQHF

J gene: TRBJ1-1
V gene: TRBV28
CDR3 length: 14
clone size: once
D gene: .
CDR3 DNA: TGTGCCAGCAGTTTAACAGGGAGACGGCCTGAAGCTTTCTTT
CDR3 protein: CASSLTGRRPEAFF

J gene: TRBJ2-3
V gene: TRBV7-9
CDR3 length: 14
clone size: .
D gene: TRBD2
CDR3 DNA: TGTGCCAGCAGCTTATCGCGGGAGTCCGATACGCAGTATTTT
CDR3 protein: CASSLSRESDTQYF

J gene: TRBJ2-5
V gene: TRBV28
CDR3 length: 11
clone size: .
D gene: .
CDR3 DNA: TGTGCCAGCAGTACCAGGGAGACCCAGTACTTC
CDR3 protein: CASSTRETQYF

J gene: TRBJ2-7
V gene: TRBV28
CDR3 length: 13
clone size: .
D gene: TRBD2
CDR3 DNA: TGTGCCAGCACTGCGGGAGTTGGCTACGAGCAGTACTTC
CDR3 protein: CASTAGVGYEQYF

J gene: TRBJ1-4
V gene: TRBV10-2
CDR3 length: 14
clone size: .
D gene: .
CDR3 DNA: TGCGCCAGCAGCACCGGGACATTAAATGAAAAACTGTTTTTT
CDR3 protein: CASSTGTLNEKLFF

J gene: TRBJ2-3
V gene: TRBV27
CDR3 length: 12
clone size: .
D gene: .
CDR3 DNA: TGTGCCAGCTCTTGGGGCACAGATACGCAGTATTTT
CDR3 protein: CASSWGTDTQYF

J gene: TRBJ2-2
V gene: TRBV7-6
CDR3 length: 16
clone size: once
D gene: TRBD2
CDR3 DNA: TGTGCCAGCAGCCGAAGTAGCGGGAGGAACACCGGGGAGCTGTTTTTT
CDR3 protein: CASSRSSGRNTGELFF

J gene: TRBJ1-4
V gene: TRBV27
CDR3 length: 17
clone size: once
D gene: .
CDR3 DNA: TGTGCCAGCAGCCGAACCAGATCCCCAGCAACTAATGAAAAACTGTTTTTT
CDR3 protein: CASSRTRSPATNEKLFF

J gene: TRBJ1-1
V gene: TRBV18
CDR3 length: 14
clone size: once
D gene: .
CDR3 DNA: TGTGCCAGCTCACCAGGGCAGGTAAACACTGAAGCTTTCTTT
CDR3 protein: CASSPGQVNTEAFF

J gene: TRBJ2-5
V gene: TRBV7-2
CDR3 length: 14
clone size: .
D gene: TRBD1
CDR3 DNA: TGTGCCAGCAGCTCGGGACAGGGCCTGAGGACCCAGTACTTC
CDR3 protein: CASSSGQGLRTQYF

J gene: TRBJ2-7
V gene: TRBV6-6
CDR3 length: 13
clone size: .
D gene: TRBD1
CDR3 DNA: TGTGCCAGCAGTTGGGACAGGGTCTACGAGCAGTACTTC
CDR3 protein: CASSWDRVYEQYF

J gene: TRBJ1-2
V gene: TRBV7-8
CDR3 length: 14
clone size: .
D gene: TRBD1
CDR3 DNA: TGTGCCAGCAGCTTAGACAGGGGACGCTATGGCTACACCTTC
CDR3 protein: CASSLDRGRYGYTF

J gene: TRBJ2-7
V gene: TRBV6-1
CDR3 length: 12
clone size: .
D gene: .
CDR3 DNA: TGTGCCAGCAGTGAACACCCCTACGAGCAGTACTTC
CDR3 protein: CASSEHPYEQYF

J gene: TRBJ2-5
V gene: TRBV7-5
CDR3 length: 23
clone size: .
D gene: .
CDR3 DNA: TGTGTCAGAAGACAACCTAGCGGGAGGTCAGGAAGGGGAGCGCTCCCGCAGAAAGAGACCCAGTACTTC
CDR3 protein: CVRRQPSGRSGRGALPQKETQYF

J gene: TRBJ1-3
V gene: TRBV6-5
CDR3 length: 16
clone size: .
D gene: .
CDR3 DNA: TGTGCCAGCAGTTACTTTCCAGTGAACTCTGGAAACACCATATATTTT
CDR3 protein: CASSYFPVNSGNTIYF

J gene: TRBJ1-3
V gene: TRBV30
CDR3 length: 12
clone size: .
D gene: .
CDR3 DNA: TGTGCCTGGAACAGGGATGGAAACACCATATATTTT
CDR3 protein: CAWNRDGNTIYF

J gene: TRBJ1-6
V gene: TRBV6-5
CDR3 length: 15
clone size: .
D gene: .
CDR3 DNA: TGTGCCAGCAGTTACTCGATGGGGAATAATTCACCCCTCCACTTT
CDR3 protein: CASSYSMGNNSPLHF

J gene: TRBJ2-2
V gene: TRBV28
CDR3 length: 18
clone size: .
D gene: TRBD1
CDR3 DNA: TGTGCCAGCAGTTTCCCCCCCGGCGCAGGGGGCGCCGCCGGGGAGCTGTTTTTT
CDR3 protein: CASSFPPGAGGAAGELFF

J gene: TRBJ2-7
V gene: TRBV7-5
CDR3 length: 15
clone size: .
D gene: .
CDR3 DNA: TGTGTCAGAAGCTTAGTGGGACTAGAGGCCTACGAGCAGTACTTC
CDR3 protein: CVRSLVGLEAYEQYF

J gene: TRBJ1-1
V gene: TRBV9
CDR3 length: 14
clone size: .
D gene: .
CDR3 DNA: TGTGCCAGCAGCGTAGTCGTACATCTTGGGGAAGCTTTCTTT
CDR3 protein: CASSVVVHLGEAFF

J gene: TRBJ2-7
V gene: TRBV11-2
CDR3 length: 13
clone size: few
D gene: .
CDR3 DNA: TGTGCCAGCAGCTTGCGGGGTTACTACGAGCAGTACTTC
CDR3 protein: CASSLRGYYEQYF

J gene: TRBJ2-7
V gene: TRBV6-1
CDR3 length: 15
clone size: .
D gene: .
CDR3 DNA: TGTGCCAGCAGGGGAAACGGGGGAAAGACCTACGAGCAGTACTTC
CDR3 protein: CASRGNGGKTYEQYF